This TCR beta chain emerged from a study of T-cell reconstitution after alpha-beta-depleted transplantation in children. The library targeted TCRbeta and was prepared with unique molecular identifiers. Each CDR3 protein is one row after TCRdb ran MiXCR on the PCR reads. The sample has approximately 200,000 distinct CDR3 sequences, roughly 15% seen once. Trimming removed 1 base at V and 8 bases at J, with 15 bases between. Germline CDR1 is SGHRS and CDR2 is YFSETQ. The CDR3 length is 14 residues. This sequence was found in a human donor who donated a stem cell graft to a child with acute lymphoblastic leukemia. The J gene is TRBJ1-2, the V gene TRBV5-1; D is undetermined. Sample: PBMCs from the stem cell graft donor, taken from the stem cell graft. CDR3 region: CASSLTDQARGYTF. The DNA of the CDR3 is TGCGCCAGCAGCTTGACAGACCAGGCGAGAGGCTACACCTTC.